The TCR beta chain described here comes from a study of T cell responses to AZD1222 COVID-19 vaccine. For the study at large: Investigators merged groups given second doses at roughly 4 or roughly 12 weeks.

Produced via immunoSEQ multiplex PCR; TCRdb's table is partial and in-frame only. The sample holds under 150,000 clones, approximately 89% seen once. V was trimmed by 0 bases and J by 7 bases, leaving 13 bases between them. The CDR3 extends over 15 amino acids. The V gene's germline CDR1 is MNHEY and CDR2 SVGAGI. The specimen was peripheral blood, collected on day 0 of AZD1222 vaccination. The origin of this receptor is an adult in good health. The J gene is TRBJ2-1, the V gene TRBV6-5; D gene ambiguous. The CDR3 DNA reads TGTGCCAGCAGTTACTCAAATGTCCCGGCAAATGAGCAGTTCTTC. Encoded protein: CASSYSNVPANEQFF.